The rows below give T cell receptor beta chains drawn from one sample of a study of blood T cell repertoires in COVID-19. Here immunoSEQ multiplex PCR was the method, and the copy in TCRdb shows in-frame clones only, minus some. The sample carries about 440,000 clones, 80% to 95% recorded once. Sequenced sample: PBMCs or T cells enriched from blood (not recorded which). The source of these receptors is a man aged 18 to 29 who had recovered from COVID-19. CDR3s include the opening cysteine and the closing phenylalanine or tryptophan. The D gene is left open where the match is weak. Not all rows give a size; the values are once, few, many and, for expanded clones, a class.

V	D	J	size	CDR3	DNA
TRBV11-3	TRBD1	TRBJ2-2	.	CASSLRGQLSGELFF	TGTGCCAGCAGCCTGAGGGGACAGCTATCCGGGGAGCTGTTTTTT
TRBV5-1	.	TRBJ1-2	.	CASSPGGAVYGYTF	TGCGCCAGCAGCCCGGGTGGGGCAGTTTATGGCTACACCTTC
TRBV28	.	TRBJ1-1	.	CASSLYAGTGGNTEAFF	TGTGCCAGCAGTTTATACGCAGGGACGGGAGGTAACACTGAAGCTTTCTTT
TRBV4-1	.	TRBJ2-3	.	CASSRGDGGPSTDTQYF	TGCGCCAGCAGCCGAGGGGACGGGGGGCCTAGCACAGATACGCAGTATTTT
TRBV5-5	.	TRBJ1-6	.	CASSPGSSYNSPLHF	TGTGCCAGCAGCCCGGGGAGCTCCTATAATTCACCCCTCCACTTT
TRBV19	.	TRBJ1-5	.	CATRVTNQPQHF	TGTGCTACGCGGGTCACTAATCAGCCCCAGCATTTT
TRBV2	.	TRBJ1-1	.	CASSGIRLFTNTEAFF	TGTGCCAGCAGTGGAATTAGACTCTTTACGAACACTGAAGCTTTCTTT
TRBV28	.	TRBJ2-7	.	CASKRGGVYEQYF	TGTGCCAGCAAGCGCGGAGGAGTCTACGAGCAGTACTTC
TRBV19	TRBD1	TRBJ1-2	.	CASTETHRGLVGYTF	TGTGCCAGTACCGAAACACACAGGGGGCTAGTTGGCTACACCTTC
TRBV13	.	TRBJ1-4	.	CASSFTNREINEKLFF	TGTGCCAGCAGCTTTACCAACAGGGAGATCAATGAAAAACTGTTTTTT
TRBV2	TRBD1	TRBJ2-7	.	CASSPGQGLSEQYF	TGTGCCAGCAGTCCGGGACAGGGGCTAAGCGAGCAGTACTTC
TRBV27	.	TRBJ1-1	.	CASSLGGQGYTEAFF	TGTGCCAGCAGTTTAGGCGGACAAGGATACACTGAAGCTTTCTTT
TRBV19	.	TRBJ1-1	once	CASSIRAGGAVTEAFF	TGTGCCAGTAGTATCCGTGCTGGGGGCGCGGTCACTGAAGCTTTCTTT
TRBV30	TRBD2	TRBJ2-2	.	CAWSIKVAGRPGELFF	TGTGCCTGGAGTATTAAGGTAGCGGGGAGACCGGGGGAGCTGTTTTTT